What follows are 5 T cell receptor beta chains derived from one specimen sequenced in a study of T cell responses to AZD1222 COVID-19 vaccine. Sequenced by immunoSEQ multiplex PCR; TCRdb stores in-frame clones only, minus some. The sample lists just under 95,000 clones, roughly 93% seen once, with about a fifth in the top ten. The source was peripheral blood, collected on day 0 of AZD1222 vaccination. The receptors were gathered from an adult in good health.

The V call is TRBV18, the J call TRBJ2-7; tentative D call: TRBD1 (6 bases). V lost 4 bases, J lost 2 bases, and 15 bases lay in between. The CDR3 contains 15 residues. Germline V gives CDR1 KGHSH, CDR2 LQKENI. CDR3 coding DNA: TGTGCCAGCTCACAAAGGACAGCAACTCCCTACGAGCAGTACTTC. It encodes CASSQRTATPYEQYF.

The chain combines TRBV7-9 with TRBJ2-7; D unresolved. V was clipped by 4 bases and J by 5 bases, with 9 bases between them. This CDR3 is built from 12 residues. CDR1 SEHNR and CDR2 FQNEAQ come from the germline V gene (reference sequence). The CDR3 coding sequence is TGTGCCAGCAGCTCCTTCCGGGACGAGCAGTACTTC. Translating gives CASSSFRDEQYF.

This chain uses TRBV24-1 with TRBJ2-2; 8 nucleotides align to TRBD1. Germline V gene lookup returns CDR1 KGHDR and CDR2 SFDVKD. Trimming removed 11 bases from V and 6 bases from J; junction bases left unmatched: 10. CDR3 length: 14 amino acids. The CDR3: CAIRGPGSAGELFF. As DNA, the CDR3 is TGTGCCATCAGGGGGCCTGGTTCGGCCGGGGAGCTGTTTTTT.

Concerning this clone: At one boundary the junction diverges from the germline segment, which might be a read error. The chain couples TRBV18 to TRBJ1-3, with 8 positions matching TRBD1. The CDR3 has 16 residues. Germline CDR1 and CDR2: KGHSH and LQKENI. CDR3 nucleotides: TGTGCCAGCTCATCACCGGGACAGGAGACTGGAAACACCATATATTTT. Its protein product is CASSSPGQETGNTIYF.

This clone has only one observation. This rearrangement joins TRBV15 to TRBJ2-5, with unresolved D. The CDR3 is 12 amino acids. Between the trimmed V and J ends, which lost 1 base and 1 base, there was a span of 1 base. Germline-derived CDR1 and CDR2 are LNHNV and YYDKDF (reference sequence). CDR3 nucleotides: TGTGCCACCAGCAGAGTCCAAGAGACCCAGTACTTC. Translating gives CATSRVQETQYF.